These T cell receptor beta chains were read from a single sample in a study of T cells in Graves' hyperthyroidism and ophthalmopathy. Each CDR3 protein is one row after TCRdb ran MiXCR on the multiplex PCR reads. The table lists roughly 520,000 distinct CDR3 sequences, 24% of them singletons. Sequences were obtained from blood. The receptors here all came from a woman in her thirties with Graves' ophthalmopathy. The CDR3 runs from the conserved cysteine through the conserved F or W. Fields, in order: CDR3 length, V gene, J gene, CDR3 protein.

16	TRBV6-1	TRBJ2-5	CASSGGGQGAKETQYF
15	TRBV20-1	TRBJ2-5	CSAHRAGWGQETQYF
20	TRBV20-1	TRBJ2-2	CSARPVPGTSGRYSTGELFF
13	TRBV19	TRBJ2-7	CASSMNAAYEQYF
14	TRBV4-1	TRBJ1-2	CASSAQGIAYGYTF
14	TRBV6-5	TRBJ2-2	CASSYRDLPGELFF
15	TRBV4-2	TRBJ1-2	CASSQEEGEGYGYTF
18	TRBV7-9	TRBJ2-5	CASSFQSYGTADQETQYF
16	TRBV6-5	TRBJ1-2	CASSYWLGGDRHGYTF
17	TRBV6-1	TRBJ2-5	CASSGSGAGPDQETQYF
14	TRBV7-9	TRBJ1-2	CASSYEGRNYGYTF
14	TRBV7-9	TRBJ1-1	CASSPKRAVPEAFF
14	TRBV14	TRBJ1-3	CASSQIFSGNTIYF
15	TRBV6-1	TRBJ1-2	CASSEAGGAGRGYTF
17	TRBV3-1	TRBJ1-2	CASSQDLGTGSIYGYTF
15	TRBV7-2	TRBJ1-5	CASSAWAGLGQPQHF